The sequence of this TCR beta chain was determined in a study of immune evolution from preneoplasia to lung adenocarcinoma. This clone has just a few counts. Repertoires were generated with immunoSEQ multiplex PCR, while TCRdb's copy carries only in-frame clones and drops some. Found here are about 7,500 clones, 79% of them singletons; the top ten hold 2.7%. The source material was FFPE invasive lung adenocarcinoma tissue. The receptor was isolated from a person aged 40 to 50 with lung adenocarcinoma.

CDR3 residues: CASSRPGFGAEAFF. As DNA, the CDR3 is TGTGCCAGCAGTCGACCCGGGTTCGGGGCTGAAGCTTTCTTT. The chain has TRBV6-5 and TRBJ1-1, with D hard to call. This CDR3 contains 14 residues. Germline CDR1 reads MNHEY; CDR2 reads SVGAGI. The V end was cut by 5 bases, the J end by 6 bases, with 16 bases between.